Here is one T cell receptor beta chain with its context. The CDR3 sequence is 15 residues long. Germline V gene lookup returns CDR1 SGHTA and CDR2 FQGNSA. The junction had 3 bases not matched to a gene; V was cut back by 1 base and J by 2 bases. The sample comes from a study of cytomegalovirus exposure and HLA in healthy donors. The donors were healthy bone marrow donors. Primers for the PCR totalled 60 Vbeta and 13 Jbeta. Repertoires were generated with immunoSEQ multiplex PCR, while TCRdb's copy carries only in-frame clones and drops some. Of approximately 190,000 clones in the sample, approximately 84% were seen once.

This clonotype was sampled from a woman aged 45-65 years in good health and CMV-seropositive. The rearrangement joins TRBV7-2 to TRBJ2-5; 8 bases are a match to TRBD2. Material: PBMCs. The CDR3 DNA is TGTGCCAGCAGCTTAGTTCGGGGGGGGCAAGAGACCCAGTACTTC. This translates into CASSLVRGGQETQYF.